Listed below are T cell receptor beta chains from one sample, sequenced in a study of T cells in Graves' hyperthyroidism and ophthalmopathy. MiXCR, run by TCRdb on the multiplex PCR reads, gives a single entry per CDR3 protein. The data contain more than 500,000 distinct CDR3 sequences, under 60% of them singletons. Sequenced: peripheral blood or thyroid tissue (not recorded which). These receptor sequences come from an adult woman with Graves' disease, either hyperthyroidism or ophthalmopathy (not recorded which). Both conserved end residues are part of each CDR3. A D gene is named only where the DNA matches it firmly. Clone size is shown for a subset of rows, as once, few, many or a class of expanded clone.

V gene: TRBV12-3/TRBV12-4; J gene: TRBJ1-6; clone size: many; D gene: -; CDR3 protein: CASSFRDGDSPLHF; CDR3 DNA: TGTGCCAGCAGTTTCCGGGACGGTGATTCACCCCTCCACTTT
V gene: TRBV12-3/TRBV12-4; J gene: TRBJ2-7; clone size: many; D gene: TRBD2; CDR3 protein: CASSLREFSYEQYF; CDR3 DNA: TGTGCCAGCAGTCTGCGGGAGTTCTCCTACGAGCAGTACTTC
V gene: TRBV15; J gene: TRBJ1-5; clone size: many; D gene: -; CDR3 protein: CATSRVAGRGNQPQHF; CDR3 DNA: TGTGCCACCAGCAGAGTCGCGGGACGGGGGAATCAGCCCCAGCATTTT
V gene: TRBV7-8; J gene: TRBJ1-1; clone size: -; D gene: -; CDR3 protein: CASSMGTGLPEAFF; CDR3 DNA: TGTGCCAGCAGCATGGGGACGGGACTACCTGAAGCTTTCTTT
V gene: TRBV10-3; J gene: TRBJ2-7; clone size: -; D gene: -; CDR3 protein: CASSSIAMGAYEQYF; CDR3 DNA: TGTGCCAGCAGTTCTATAGCGATGGGAGCCTACGAGCAGTACTTC
V gene: TRBV2; J gene: TRBJ2-6; clone size: few; D gene: -; CDR3 protein: CASSERSGANVLTF; CDR3 DNA: TGTGCCAGCAGTGAGAGGTCTGGGGCCAACGTCCTGACTTTC
V gene: TRBV11-2; J gene: TRBJ2-3; clone size: few; D gene: -; CDR3 protein: CASSRWTVITDTQYF; CDR3 DNA: TGTGCCAGCAGCAGATGGACAGTGATCACAGATACGCAGTATTTT
V gene: TRBV29-1; J gene: TRBJ2-5; clone size: -; D gene: TRBD1; CDR3 protein: CSPGTAKETQYF; CDR3 DNA: TGCAGCCCCGGGACAGCGAAAGAGACCCAGTACTTC
V gene: TRBV10-3; J gene: TRBJ1-4; clone size: -; D gene: TRBD1; CDR3 protein: CAISESRTGGEKLFF; CDR3 DNA: TGTGCCATCAGTGAGTCCCGGACAGGGGGCGAAAAACTGTTTTTT
V gene: TRBV7-7; J gene: TRBJ2-7; clone size: -; D gene: -; CDR3 protein: CASSLNFGSEQYF; CDR3 DNA: TGTGCTAGCAGCTTAAATTTTGGGTCCGAGCAGTACTTC
V gene: TRBV7-9; J gene: TRBJ1-5; clone size: -; D gene: TRBD1; CDR3 protein: CASSQDMGTGGSPQHF; CDR3 DNA: TGTGCCAGCAGCCAAGATATGGGGACAGGGGGTTCACCCCAGCATTTT
V gene: TRBV27; J gene: TRBJ2-2; clone size: few; D gene: TRBD1; CDR3 protein: CASSPEQGATGELFF; CDR3 DNA: TGTGCCAGCAGCCCGGAGCAGGGGGCAACAGGGGAGCTGTTTTTT
V gene: TRBV25-1; J gene: TRBJ2-7; clone size: -; D gene: TRBD1; CDR3 protein: CASSPYSRGQYEQYF; CDR3 DNA: TGTGCCAGCAGTCCTTACTCCAGGGGGCAATACGAGCAGTACTTC
V gene: TRBV6-2/TRBV6-3; J gene: TRBJ1-2; clone size: many; D gene: -; CDR3 protein: CASSYGPRNYGYTF; CDR3 DNA: TGTGCCAGCAGTTATGGTCCTAGGAACTATGGCTACACCTTC
V gene: TRBV5-1; J gene: TRBJ2-2; clone size: many; D gene: -; CDR3 protein: CAHPGTGNTGELFF; CDR3 DNA: TGCGCACACCCCGGGACGGGGAACACCGGGGAGCTGTTTTTT
V gene: TRBV5-1; J gene: TRBJ1-2; clone size: -; D gene: -; CDR3 protein: CASRPGGFSGYTF; CDR3 DNA: TGCGCCAGCAGGCCTGGTGGGTTTAGCGGCTACACCTTC
V gene: TRBV11-2; J gene: TRBJ2-2; clone size: many; D gene: TRBD2; CDR3 protein: CASSARGAGDFSGELFF; CDR3 DNA: TGTGCCAGCAGCGCACGGGGTGCGGGAGATTTCTCCGGGGAGCTGTTTTTT
V gene: TRBV5-1; J gene: TRBJ1-3; clone size: -; D gene: -; CDR3 protein: CASSLIFRGASGNTIYF; CDR3 DNA: TGCGCCAGCAGCTTGATTTTCCGGGGAGCTAGTGGAAACACCATATATTTT
V gene: TRBV7-9; J gene: TRBJ2-7; clone size: -; D gene: -; CDR3 protein: CASRTETGPHEQYF; CDR3 DNA: TGTGCCAGCAGGACTGAAACAGGGCCCCACGAGCAGTACTTC
V gene: TRBV9; J gene: TRBJ1-1; clone size: -; D gene: TRBD1; CDR3 protein: CASSLTTGTAFF; CDR3 DNA: TGTGCCAGCAGCCTAACGACAGGGACAGCTTTCTTT
V gene: TRBV27; J gene: TRBJ2-5; clone size: many; D gene: -; CDR3 protein: CASCRTRGETQYF; CDR3 DNA: TGTGCCAGCTGCAGGACACGAGGAGAGACCCAGTACTTC
V gene: TRBV19; J gene: TRBJ2-5; clone size: -; D gene: TRBD1; CDR3 protein: CASKDRGLETQYF; CDR3 DNA: TGTGCCAGTAAGGACAGGGGGCTGGAGACCCAGTACTTC
V gene: TRBV19; J gene: TRBJ2-5; clone size: -; D gene: -; CDR3 protein: CASSGTGSSETQYF; CDR3 DNA: TGTGCCAGTAGTGGAACAGGGTCTTCGGAGACCCAGTACTTC
V gene: TRBV29-1; J gene: TRBJ2-2; clone size: -; D gene: TRBD1; CDR3 protein: CSVERDSPGELFF; CDR3 DNA: TGCAGCGTTGAGAGGGACAGCCCCGGGGAGCTGTTTTTT
V gene: TRBV20-1; J gene: TRBJ1-2; clone size: -; D gene: TRBD1; CDR3 protein: CSAPTSGTGPMNGYTF; CDR3 DNA: TGCAGTGCCCCGACTAGCGGGACAGGACCTATGAATGGCTACACCTTC
V gene: TRBV15; J gene: TRBJ2-7; clone size: -; D gene: TRBD2; CDR3 protein: CATSRYGTSGGFSSYEQYF; CDR3 DNA: TGTGCCACCAGCAGATACGGGACTAGCGGGGGATTTTCCTCCTACGAGCAGTACTTC
V gene: TRBV2; J gene: TRBJ2-7; clone size: -; D gene: TRBD1; CDR3 protein: CASRKGQGGYF; CDR3 DNA: TGTGCCAGCAGAAAGGGACAGGGTGGATACTTC